This T cell receptor beta chain was documented in a study of early T cells in non-severe SARS-CoV-2 infection. Overall study context: Bulk RNA from unsorted whole blood was sequenced; chains were unpaired. Whole-study findings and limits: Clonotype matching in VDJdb favored anti-spike CD8 responses and did not capture private and CD4 specificities.

This clonotype was counted between two and nine times. Its antigen is not identified. Attached unique molecular identifiers marked individual cDNA molecules. TCRdb redid the calling of the 5' RACE reads with MiXCR, one entry per CDR3 protein. The table includes approximately 110,000 distinct CDR3 sequences, 15% detected once. CDR1 and CDR2 (germline): SGHRS, YFSETQ. With V trimmed by 7 bases and J by 2 bases, 4 bases remained unmatched. This CDR3 has 14 amino acids. This TCR derives from an adult who was a healthcare worker with PCR-confirmed SARS-CoV-2 infection or an uninfected control (not recorded which). The source material was whole blood. The chain uses TRBV5-1 and TRBJ2-2; 8 positions agree with TRBD1. The CDR3 loop reads CASQGAFNTGELFF. CDR3 sequence (DNA): TGCGCCAGCCAGGGGGCTTTTAACACCGGGGAGCTGTTTTTT.